This section outlines one T cell receptor (beta chain) sequence together with its context. Its target is not known. This entry comes from a study of T cell repertoires in cytomegalovirus infection. Study as a whole: CMV epitopes in the study were HLA-C-restricted (recently identified) and HLA-B-restricted (well studied). Carrying CMV and the relevant HLA type showed in public TCR beta signatures. Notes on the study in general: Cumulative frequency of public TCR beta families picked out carriers of CMV plus the relevant HLA. In two of eight donors, the top clonotype was HLA-C-restricted CMV-specific.

TCRdb redid the calling of the reads with MiXCR, one entry per CDR3 protein. In the table there are about 130,000 distinct CDR3 sequences, about 32% of which are singletons. The CDR3 totals 16 residues. V shed 5 bases and J shed 2 bases, with 17 bases lying between them. The germline gives CDR1 SGHTA, CDR2 FQGNSA. V and J are TRBV7-2 and TRBJ2-3; D possibly uses TRBD1 or TRBD2 (5 bases each). Sequences were derived from CD8+ T cells from cultured PBMCs, sampled from culture after CMV antigen stimulation. The source is a human donor in good health (CMV status not recorded). Some clones in this sample may be carry-over from other donors' samples. The CDR3 bases are TGTGCCAGCAGCCCCCCAAGGGGACCGAACACAGATACGCAGTATTTT. Its protein product is CASSPPRGPNTDTQYF.